Below are 9 T cell receptor beta chains sequenced from a single sample in a study of shared clonotypes between healthy human individuals. Assay used: immunoSEQ multiplex PCR; TCRdb lists only in-frame clones, some missing. The sample contains about 1 million clones, about 74% of which appear only once. Sequencing was carried out using memory CD4+ T cells sorted from blood. Described subset: CD45RA-negative fraction. These receptor sequences come from a man between 18 and 35 years old in good health.

This clone appeared a single time. This chain uses TRBV11-2 with TRBJ2-7; TRBD2 matches 10 bases. The CDR3 sequence is 14 residues long. The V segment lost 5 bases and the J segment 7 bases; nucleotides outside the gene matches: 8. CDR1 is SGHAT, CDR2 FQNNGV, per germline. The CDR3 is CASSVIAGGGEQYF. The CDR3 DNA reads TGTGCCAGCAGCGTGATAGCGGGAGGTGGTGAGCAGTACTTC.

V and J are TRBV5-4 and TRBJ1-5, with D possibly being TRBD1 (6 bases). This CDR3 spans 14 amino acids. Trimming removed 4 bases at V and 1 base at J, with 9 bases between. The germline gives CDR1 SGHNT, CDR2 YYREEE (reference sequence). The CDR3 sequence is CASSKGGSNQPQHF. The CDR3 DNA reads as TGTGCCAGCAGCAAGGGGGGGAGCAATCAGCCCCAGCATTTT. Filled out from reference TRBV5-4 and TRBJ1-5, the complete variable domain reads ETGVTQSPTHLIKTRGQQVTLRCSSQSGHNTVSWYQQALGQGPQFIFQYYREEENGRGNFPPRFSGLQFPNYSSELNVNALELDDSALYLCASSKGGSNQPQHFGDGTRLSIL.

The V and J genes are TRBV10-3 and TRBJ2-7; possible D gene TRBD1, 5 bases. Deletions cut 10 bases from V and 0 bases from J, with 16 bases between. Germline assignment: CDR1 ENHRY and CDR2 SYGVKD. The CDR3 length is 14 residues. CDR3 sequence reads: CATTGQGNSYEQYF. DNA for the CDR3: TGTGCCACCACCGGTCAGGGCAACTCCTACGAGCAGTACTTC.

This clone was found a few times. The rearrangement joins TRBV18 to TRBJ1-2; D remains ambiguous. Germline CDR1 is KGHSH and CDR2 is LQKENI. The CDR3 has 13 residues. Trimming removed 3 bases at V and 7 bases at J, with 12 bases between. The chain's CDR3 is CASSPVESGGYTF. The CDR3 DNA sequence: TGTGCCAGCTCACCTGTGGAATCGGGTGGCTACACCTTC.

The V gene is TRBV6-5, the J gene TRBJ2-1; possibly TRBD2 for D (7 bases). The V gene's germline CDR1 is MNHEY and CDR2 SVGAGI. Trimming pared 11 bases from V and 8 bases from J, leaving 19 bases between. The CDR3 is 13 residues long. The CDR3 nucleotides read TGTGCCGGAGGCCGGGGGGCCAACGATGAGCAGTTCTTC. Its protein is CAGGRGANDEQFF.

The chain is built from TRBV11-2 and TRBJ2-1, with D hard to call. V was cut by 0 bases and J by 3 bases, with 9 bases left in between. The CDR3 is made up of 15 amino acids. Per germline, CDR1 SGHAT and CDR2 FQNNGV. For the CDR3, the DNA is TGTGCCAGCAGCTTAGATCTGAACTTCTACAATGAGCAGTTCTTC. This encodes CASSLDLNFYNEQFF.

V gene TRBV2 combines with J gene TRBJ1-6; tentatively, D is TRBD1 (5 bases). CDR1 SNHLY and CDR2 FYNNEI come from the germline V gene. Trimming took 3 bases from V and 4 from J, leaving 10 bases between them. This CDR3 is built from 15 residues. The chain's CDR3 is CASSEGQGYNSPLHF. The DNA of the CDR3 is TGTGCCAGCAGTGAGGGGCAGGGTTATAATTCACCCCTCCACTTT.

About this clone itself: The germline gene is not matched at one end of the junction; a read error may be the cause. The gene calls are TRBV7-7 and TRBJ2-5; D not certain. CDR3 length equals 15 residues. CDR1 SSHAT and CDR2 FNYEAQ come from the germline V gene (reference sequence). The CDR3 reads CASSPGSQGIETQYF. Here the CDR3 DNA reads TGTGCTAGCAGCCCGGGCAGCCAAGGAATAGAGACCCAGTACTTC.

This clone was observed a few times. The chain carries TRBV5-8 and TRBJ2-3, with 7 positions matching TRBD2. The ends lost 7 bases at V and 4 bases at J; junction bases unmatched: 12. The CDR3 covers 15 residues. Germline V gene sequence: CDR1 SGHTS, CDR2 YDEGEE. The CDR3 DNA sequence: TGTGCCAGCCGGGTCGGGGGGACGGGAGCAGATACGCAGTATTTT. Translated: CASRVGGTGADTQYF.